The rows below give T cell receptor beta chains drawn from one sample of a study of blood T cell repertoires in COVID-19. Sequenced by immunoSEQ multiplex PCR; TCRdb stores in-frame clones only, minus some. Of 70,000 to 80,000 clones listed, approximately 80% were seen once; the top ten hold roughly 12%. Sequenced: peripheral blood. The receptor source for this set is a human donor in a cohort sampled during active COVID-19. CDR3s include the opening cysteine and the closing phenylalanine or tryptophan. A D gene is named only where the DNA matches it firmly. The size of a clone is reported for some rows only, either as once, few or many, or as a class for expanded clones.

j_gene	abundance	d_gene	v_gene	CDR3aa	CDR3nt
TRBJ2-3	-	-	TRBV29-1	CSGGGTSTDTQYF	TGCAGCGGAGGGGGAACTAGCACAGATACGCAGTATTTT
TRBJ1-6	-	TRBD1	TRBV19	CASSIGIRTGGLGSPLHF	TGTGCCAGTAGTATCGGTATTCGGACAGGGGGCTTGGGTTCACCCCTCCACTTT
TRBJ1-2	-	TRBD1	TRBV25-1	CASSETGGNYGYTF	TGTGCCAGCAGTGAAACAGGGGGTAACTATGGCTACACCTTC
TRBJ2-3	-	-	TRBV9	CASSVDREGTQYF	TGTGCCAGCAGCGTAGACAGGGAGGGAACGCAGTATTTT
TRBJ1-2	-	TRBD1	TRBV5-6	CASSLGQGVRGYTF	TGTGCCAGCAGCCTGGGACAGGGTGTGAGAGGCTACACCTTC
TRBJ2-5	-	TRBD1	TRBV6-2/TRBV6-3	CASSSGQGTQTQYF	TGTGCCAGCAGTTCGGGACAGGGTACGCAGACCCAGTACTTC
TRBJ2-3	once	TRBD2	TRBV11-2	CASSRSGRATDTQYF	TGTGCCAGCAGCCGTAGCGGGAGGGCTACAGATACGCAGTATTTT
TRBJ2-7	once	-	TRBV30	CAWNRPSISRYEQYF	TGTGCCTGGAATCGACCGTCTATCTCCAGGTACGAGCAGTACTTC
TRBJ1-4	-	-	TRBV6-6	CASRETGPTNEKLFF	TGTGCCAGCAGGGAGACAGGTCCAACTAATGAAAAACTGTTTTTT
TRBJ1-4	once	-	TRBV12-3/TRBV12-4	CASSPRSNEKLFF	TGTGCCAGCAGTCCCCGCAGTAATGAAAAACTGTTTTTT
TRBJ2-1	few	TRBD2	TRBV11-2	CASSFERGEDEQFF	TGTGCCAGCAGCTTCGAGCGGGGGGAGGATGAGCAGTTCTTC
TRBJ1-6	-	-	TRBV30	CAFRAITLHF	TGTGCCTTCCGAGCAATAACCCTCCACTTT
TRBJ2-5	-	-	TRBV7-2	CASSLAQEGTQYF	TGTGCCAGCAGCTTAGCGCAAGAGGGGACCCAGTACTTC
TRBJ2-2	-	TRBD1	TRBV7-2	CASSLVGQGTGELFF	TGTGCCAGCAGCTTAGTTGGACAGGGTACCGGGGAGCTGTTTTTT
TRBJ1-5	many	-	TRBV6-2/TRBV6-3	CASSYLGAGNQPQHF	TGTGCCAGCAGTTACCTGGGGGCTGGGAATCAGCCCCAGCATTTT
TRBJ1-1	once	-	TRBV14	CASSHNSGKETEAFF	TGTGCCAGCAGCCATAATTCAGGGAAAGAAACTGAAGCTTTCTTT
TRBJ1-5	few	-	TRBV21-1	CASRLEGNQPQHF	TGTGCCAGTCGCCTGGAGGGCAATCAGCCCCAGCATTTT
TRBJ2-3	-	-	TRBV9	CASSVEAGTDTQYF	TGTGCCAGCAGCGTAGAAGCGGGCACAGATACGCAGTATTTT
TRBJ1-5	few	-	TRBV7-9	CASSSDPQGNQPQHF	TGTGCCAGCAGCTCGGATCCCCAGGGGAATCAGCCCCAGCATTTT
TRBJ1-3	few	-	TRBV19	CASSSNRDKGSGNTIYF	TGTGCCAGTAGTTCAAACCGGGACAAAGGCTCTGGAAACACCATATATTTT
TRBJ1-5	-	TRBD1	TRBV7-2	CASSTDRDQPQHF	TGTGCCAGCAGCACGGACAGGGATCAGCCCCAGCATTTT
TRBJ2-5	-	-	TRBV6-2/TRBV6-3	CASSYVGAQQETQYF	TGTGCCAGCAGTTACGTGGGGGCTCAACAAGAGACCCAGTACTTC
TRBJ1-3	-	-	TRBV19	CASSPHRAGNTIYF	TGTGCCAGTAGCCCACACAGGGCTGGAAACACCATATATTTT
TRBJ2-3	-	-	TRBV29-1	CSVLATDTQYF	TGCAGCGTGCTAGCGACAGATACGCAGTATTTT
TRBJ2-2	-	-	TRBV15	CATSRDGGPNTGELFF	TGTGCCACCAGCAGAGATGGAGGGCCGAACACCGGGGAGCTGTTTTTT
TRBJ1-6	few	TRBD1	TRBV19	CASSIAQGDNSPLHF	TGTGCCAGTAGTATAGCCCAGGGGGATAATTCACCCCTCCACTTT
TRBJ2-2	-	-	TRBV6-5	CASSYSRGNTGELFF	TGTGCCAGCAGTTACTCCAGGGGAAACACCGGGGAGCTGTTTTTT
TRBJ1-1	-	-	TRBV7-3	CASSATGQNTEAFF	TGTGCCAGCAGCGCGACAGGTCAGAACACTGAAGCTTTCTTT